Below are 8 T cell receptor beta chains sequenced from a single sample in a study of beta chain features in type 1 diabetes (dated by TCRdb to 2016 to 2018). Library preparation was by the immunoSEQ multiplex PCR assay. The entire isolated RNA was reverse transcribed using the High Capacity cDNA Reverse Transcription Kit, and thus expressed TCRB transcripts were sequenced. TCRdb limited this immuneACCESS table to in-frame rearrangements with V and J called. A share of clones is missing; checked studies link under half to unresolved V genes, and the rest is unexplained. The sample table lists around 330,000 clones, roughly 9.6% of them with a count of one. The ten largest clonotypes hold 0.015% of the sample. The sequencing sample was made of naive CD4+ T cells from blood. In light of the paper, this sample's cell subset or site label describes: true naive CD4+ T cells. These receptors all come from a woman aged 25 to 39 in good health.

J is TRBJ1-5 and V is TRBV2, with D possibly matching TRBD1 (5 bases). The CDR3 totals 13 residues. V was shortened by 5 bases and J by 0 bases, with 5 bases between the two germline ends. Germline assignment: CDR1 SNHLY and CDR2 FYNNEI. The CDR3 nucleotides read TGTGCCAGCAGTAGGGGTAGCAATCAGCCCCAGCATTTT. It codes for CASSRGSNQPQHF.

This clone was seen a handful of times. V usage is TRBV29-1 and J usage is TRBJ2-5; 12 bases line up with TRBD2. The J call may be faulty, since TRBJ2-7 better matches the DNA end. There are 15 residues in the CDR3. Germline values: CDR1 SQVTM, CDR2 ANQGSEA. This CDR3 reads CSMTSGSTGFYEQYF. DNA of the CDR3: TGCAGCATGACTAGCGGGAGTACGGGCTTCTACGAGCAGTACTTC.

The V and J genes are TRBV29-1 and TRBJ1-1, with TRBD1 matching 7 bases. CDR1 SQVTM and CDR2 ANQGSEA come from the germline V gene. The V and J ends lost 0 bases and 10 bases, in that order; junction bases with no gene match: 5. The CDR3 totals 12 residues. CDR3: CSVEDTGVRAFF. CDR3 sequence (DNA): TGCAGCGTTGAAGATACAGGGGTGCGAGCTTTCTTT. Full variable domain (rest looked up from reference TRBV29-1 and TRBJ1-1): SAVISQKPSRDICQRGTSLTIQCQVDSQVTMMFWYRQQPGQSLTLIATANQGSEATYESGFVIDKFPISRPNLTFSTLTVSNMSPEDSSIYLCSVEDTGVRAFFGQGTRLTVV.

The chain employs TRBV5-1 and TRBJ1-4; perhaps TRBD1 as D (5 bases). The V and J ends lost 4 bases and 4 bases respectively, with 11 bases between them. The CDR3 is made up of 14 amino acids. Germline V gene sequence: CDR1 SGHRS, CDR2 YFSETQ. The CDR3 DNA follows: TGCGCCAGCAGCGTTACAGGAGATAATGAAAAACTGTTTTTT. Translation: CASSVTGDNEKLFF.

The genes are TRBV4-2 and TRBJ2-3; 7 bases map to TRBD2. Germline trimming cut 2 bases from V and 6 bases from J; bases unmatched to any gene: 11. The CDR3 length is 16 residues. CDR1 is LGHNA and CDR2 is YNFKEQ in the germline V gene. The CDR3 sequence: CASSQIPAAGPDTQYF. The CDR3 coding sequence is TGTGCCAGCAGCCAAATCCCTGCAGCGGGACCCGATACGCAGTATTTT.

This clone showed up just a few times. CDR3 protein: CASSQDLKGVGTF. The CDR3 DNA follows: TGCGCCAGCAGCCAAGATCTTAAGGGGGTTGGCACCTTC. V gene TRBV4-3 combines with J gene TRBJ1-2; a possible D gene is TRBD1 (6 bases). Trimming shortened V by 0 bases and J by 13 bases, and 15 bases separated the two germline ends. Germline CDR1 reads LGHNA; CDR2 reads YSLEER. CDR3 length: 13 amino acids.

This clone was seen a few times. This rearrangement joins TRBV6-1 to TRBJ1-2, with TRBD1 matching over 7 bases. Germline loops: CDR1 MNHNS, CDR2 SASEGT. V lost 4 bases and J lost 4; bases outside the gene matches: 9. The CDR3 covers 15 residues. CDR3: CASSVTGTDAYGYTF. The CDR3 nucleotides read TGTGCCAGCAGTGTGACAGGGACAGACGCCTATGGCTACACCTTC.

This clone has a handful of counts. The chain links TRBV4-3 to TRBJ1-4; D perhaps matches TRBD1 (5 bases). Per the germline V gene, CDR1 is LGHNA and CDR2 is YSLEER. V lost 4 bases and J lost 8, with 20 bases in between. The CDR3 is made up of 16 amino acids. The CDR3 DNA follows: TGCGCCAGCAGCCCATCTTTGGGGGACCGGGGGGAAAAACTGTTTTTT. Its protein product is CASSPSLGDRGEKLFF.